These 25 T cell receptor beta chains originate from one sample sequenced in a study of early T cells in non-severe SARS-CoV-2 infection. TCRdb re-analysed the 5' RACE reads in MiXCR, keeping a single row per CDR3 protein. The table shows tens of thousands of distinct CDR3 sequences, with roughly 16% occurring only once. Sequences were obtained from whole blood. The receptor source for this set is an adult who was a healthcare worker with PCR-confirmed SARS-CoV-2 infection or an uninfected control (not recorded which).

This clonotype was found a few times. The rearrangement uses TRBV3-1 and TRBJ2-5, with 9 bases identical to TRBD2. Germline V gene lookup returns CDR1 LGHDT and CDR2 YNNKEL (reference sequence). CDR3 size: 16 residues. V dropped 1 base and J dropped 5; count of bases not matched to a gene: 8. The CDR3 spells CASSQAGGGAAETQYF. As DNA, the CDR3 is TGTGCCAGCAGCCAAGCCGGCGGGGGGGCCGCGGAGACCCAGTACTTC.

The chain recombines TRBV5-8 with TRBJ1-4; D is unresolved. The CDR3 has 12 residues. Germline V gives CDR1 SGHTS, CDR2 YDEGEE. The V gene lost 0 bases and the J gene lost 13 bases, with 10 bases spanning the gap. The CDR3 DNA reads TGTGCCAGCAGCTTGGAAGTCGGAGGACTGTTTTTT. It specifies CASSLEVGGLFF. Drawing the rest from reference TRBV5-8 and TRBJ1-4, the complete variable domain is EAGVTQSPTHLIKTRGQQATLRCSPISGHTSVYWYQQALGLGLQFLLWYDEGEERNRGNFPPRFSGRQFPNYSSELNVNALELEDSALYLCASSLEVGGLFFGSGTQLSVL.

This clonotype was counted only a few times. CDR3 nucleotides: TGTGCCAGTAGCCATCGGGAGGGGGCTTCGGGCGAACAGTTCTTC. It translates to CASSHREGASGEQFF. The V and J genes are TRBV19 and TRBJ2-1; D perhaps matches TRBD2 (8 bases). Germline V gene sequence: CDR1 LNHDA, CDR2 SQIVND (reference sequence). The length of the CDR3 is 15 residues. V was clipped by 6 bases and J by 13 bases, with 25 bases between them.

With respect to this clonotype: The final CDR3 position lacks the conserved phenylalanine or tryptophan, pointing to a likely read error. The CDR3 reads CASSWTSGGTTQTQYS. As DNA, the CDR3 is TGTGCCAGCAGCTGGACTAGCGGGGGGACCACCCAGACCCAGTACTCC. V and J are TRBV7-9 and TRBJ2-5; 14 nucleotides line up with TRBD2. The CDR3 extends over 16 amino acids. CDR1 SEHNR and CDR2 FQNEAQ come from the germline V gene (reference sequence). Trimming cost V 4 bases and J 6 bases; bases outside gene matches: 7.

The gene calls are TRBV9 and TRBJ2-4, with D perhaps matching TRBD2 (6 bases). Trimming took off 0 bases at V and 7 bases at J, with 11 bases between the two ends. Germline V gene lookup returns CDR1 SGDLS and CDR2 YYNGEE. The CDR3 has 14 amino acids. This CDR3 reads CASSVEGGGNIQYF. The DNA for the CDR3 is TGTGCCAGCAGCGTAGAGGGAGGCGGTAACATTCAGTACTTC.

This clonotype was detected a few times. The rearrangement uses TRBV7-8 and TRBJ2-7, with 8 positions matching TRBD2. Germline V gene data show CDR1 as SGHVS and CDR2 as FQNEAQ. The CDR3 sequence is 15 residues long. V lost 5 bases and J lost 4; bases outside the gene matches: 10. CDR3 nucleotide sequence: TGTGCCAGCAGCGCCTCAGCGGGAGTGGCGTACGAGCAGTACTTC. This codes for CASSASAGVAYEQYF.

Only a few counts were recorded for this clonotype. The CDR3, as DNA: TGTGCCAGCAGCTTAGATAAGGGGGCCTCCTATGGCTACACCTTC. Encoded protein: CASSLDKGASYGYTF. This rearrangement joins TRBV11-2 to TRBJ1-2, with 7 bases that match TRBD1. J was trimmed by 4 bases and V by 0 bases; bases with no gene match: 5. The CDR3 extends over 15 amino acids. Germline-derived CDR1 and CDR2 are SGHAT and FQNNGV.

This clonotype was observed a few times. The chain links TRBV11-2 to TRBJ1-5; a possible D gene is TRBD1 (5 bases). The CDR3 runs 18 residues. From germline, CDR1 is SGHAT and CDR2 FQNNGV. V was pared by 1 base and J by 0 bases, with 16 bases between. The DNA of the CDR3 is TGTGCCAGCAGCTTAGCGGGGGACTCGACGGGTAGCAATCAGCCCCAGCATTTT. Residues: CASSLAGDSTGSNQPQHF.

The rearrangement joins TRBV11-2 to TRBJ1-2, with 8 positions matching TRBD1. The germline V gene has CDR1 SGHAT and CDR2 FQNNGV. Trimming at V came to 6 bases and at J to 6 bases, leaving 3 bases not matched to a gene. This CDR3 has 12 amino acids. CDR3 in DNA: TGTGCCAGCAGGGCAGGGGGCAATGGCTACACCTTC. It specifies CASRAGGNGYTF.

This clonotype was detected ten times or more. The genes are TRBV7-8 and TRBJ2-3; 9 nucleotides align to TRBD2. The CDR3 is 16 amino acids. V lost 7 bases to trimming and J lost 6 bases; unmatched junction nucleotides: 14. Germline V CDR1 and CDR2: SGHVS, FQNEAQ. CDR3 nucleotide sequence: TGTGCCAGCAACCGTCGTGGTAGCGGGAGTGCGGATACGCAGTATTTT. Translation gives CASNRRGSGSADTQYF.

This rearrangement joins TRBV7-8 to TRBJ2-7; D is possibly TRBD1 (5 bases). Trimming cost V 1 base and J 0 bases, with 10 bases left between them. CDR1 and CDR2 (germline): SGHVS, FQNEAQ. This CDR3 is 15 amino acids long. CDR3 sequence (DNA): TGTGCCAGCAGCTTAGGGGTGGACATCTCCTACGAGCAGTACTTC. Translated, it gives CASSLGVDISYEQYF.

CDR3 residues: CASSPQFYEQYF. The CDR3 DNA reads TGTGCCAGCAGTCCACAATTCTACGAGCAGTACTTC. This chain links TRBV28 with TRBJ2-7; D uncertain. Germline-derived CDR1 and CDR2 are MDHEN and SYDVKM. The CDR3 is 12 amino acids. The V gene lost 5 bases and the J gene lost 3 bases, with 8 bases spanning the gap.

The rearrangement uses TRBV9 and TRBJ2-6; D could derive from TRBD1 or TRBD2 (5 bases each). The V end lost 3 bases, the J end lost 0 bases, and 16 bases lay between the germline ends. The CDR3 length is 18 residues. The germline gives CDR1 SGDLS, CDR2 YYNGEE. CDR3 in amino acids: CASSAGTAFPSGANVLTF. CDR3 coding DNA: TGTGCCAGCAGCGCCGGGACGGCGTTTCCCTCTGGGGCCAACGTCCTGACTTTC.

This clonotype was seen ten or more times. The chain recombines TRBV7-3 with TRBJ2-7, with 10 nucleotides matching TRBD2. This CDR3 has 15 amino acids. Germline loops: CDR1 SGHTA, CDR2 FQGTGA. The trim removed 3 bases at V and 0 bases at J, leaving 2 bases unmatched. The CDR3 bases are TGTGCCAGCAGCTTCGGGACTAGCGACTCCTACGAGCAGTACTTC. Translating gives CASSFGTSDSYEQYF.

This clonotype was observed a handful of times. V is TRBV7-6 and J is TRBJ2-5; the match to TRBD2 covers 9 bases. Germline V gene lookup returns CDR1 SGHVS and CDR2 FNYEAQ. This CDR3 contains 16 residues. J lost 4 bases, V lost 2 bases, and 8 bases had no gene match. CDR3 sequence reads: CASSLISPGLAETQYF. The CDR3 bases are TGTGCCAGCAGCTTAATCTCGCCGGGACTAGCAGAGACCCAGTACTTC. Full variable domain (rest looked up from reference TRBV7-6 and TRBJ2-5): GAGVSQSPRYKVTKRGQDVALRCDPISGHVSLYWYRQALGQGPEFLTYFNYEAQQDKSGLPNDRFSAERPEGSISTLTIQRTEQRDSAMYRCASSLISPGLAETQYFGPGTRLLVL.

This clonotype has only a few counts. V usage is TRBV27 and J usage is TRBJ2-7; D tentatively fits TRBD1 or TRBD2 (6 bases each). The CDR3 contains 14 residues. CDR1 and CDR2 (germline): MNHEY, SMNVEV (reference sequence). V dropped 5 bases and J dropped 4 bases, with 15 bases sitting between them. The CDR3 loop is CASSQGQGGYEQYF. CDR3 DNA sequence: TGTGCCAGCAGTCAGGGACAAGGGGGGTACGAGCAGTACTTC.

The chain combines TRBV20-1 with TRBJ1-5; D is undetermined. The CDR3 contains 15 residues. Germline V CDR1 and CDR2: DFQATT, SNEGSKA (reference sequence). Trimming took 1 base from V and 0 from J, leaving 10 bases between them. The CDR3 here is CSARATGISNQPQHF. CDR3 DNA sequence: TGCAGTGCTAGAGCGACCGGAATTAGCAATCAGCCCCAGCATTTT.

This clonotype was detected ten times or more. CDR3 loop: CASSWGLRSYEQYF. The CDR3 DNA follows: TGTGCCAGCAGCTGGGGACTGAGGTCCTACGAGCAGTACTTC. The J gene is TRBJ2-7, the V gene TRBV3-1, with D possibly matching TRBD2 (6 bases). The CDR3 runs 14 residues. Germline loops: CDR1 LGHDT, CDR2 YNNKEL (reference sequence). Deletions cut 5 bases from V and 1 base from J, with 12 bases between.

The table lists this clonotype with a few counts. The J gene is TRBJ1-2, the V gene TRBV4-3, with D maybe TRBD1 (5 bases). Germline values: CDR1 LGHNA, CDR2 YSLEER. The germline V and J ends were trimmed by 0 bases and 2 bases, with 16 bases remaining between them. The CDR3 loop spans 17 amino acids. The CDR3 DNA sequence: TGCGCCAGCAGCCAAGAACCCCTTCGGGGACTGAACTATGGCTACACCTTC. This sequence encodes CASSQEPLRGLNYGYTF.

In this sample, this clonotype turned up many times. This chain uses TRBV29-1 with TRBJ2-7; D not resolved. CDR1 and CDR2 (germline): SQVTM, ANQGSEA. V lost 0 bases and J 6 bases, leaving 6 bases between the germline ends. CDR3 size: 11 residues. The CDR3 here is CSVEEGSEQYF. Written as DNA, the CDR3 is TGCAGCGTTGAAGAGGGATCCGAGCAGTACTTC.

This clonotype appeared a few times. The V and J genes are TRBV6-5 and TRBJ2-1; TRBD2 aligns across 11 bases. Germline values: CDR1 MNHEY, CDR2 SVGAGI. The CDR3 sequence is 15 residues long. The junction had 1 base not matched to a gene; V was cut back by 6 bases and J by 0 bases. The CDR3 DNA is TGTGCCAGCAGGCTAGCGGGAGGCTCCTACAATGAGCAGTTCTTC. Translation gives CASRLAGGSYNEQFF.

The chain joins TRBV27 to TRBJ2-7; perhaps TRBD2 as D (6 bases). V lost 0 bases and J lost 4, with 13 bases in between. Germline-derived CDR1 and CDR2 are MNHEY and SMNVEV (reference sequence). The CDR3 is 15 amino acids. CDR3 DNA: TGTGCCAGCAGTTTATCGGGGGGTCCCTCTTACGAGCAGTACTTC. Protein product: CASSLSGGPSYEQYF.

This clonotype was observed a handful of times. The chain couples TRBV2 to TRBJ2-5, with 12 nucleotides matching TRBD1. Germline V CDR1 and CDR2: SNHLY, FYNNEI. CDR3 length: 15 amino acids. Germline trimming cut 4 bases from V and 4 bases from J; bases unmatched to any gene: 4. This CDR3 reads CASSAGTGGRETQYF. The CDR3 nucleotides read TGTGCCAGCAGTGCCGGGACAGGGGGCCGAGAGACCCAGTACTTC.

This clonotype came up many times. The J gene is TRBJ2-7, the V gene TRBV5-4; TRBD1 agrees at 9 bases. CDR3 size: 15 residues. With 4 bases clipped from V and 4 bases from J, the junction kept 9 bases outside the gene matches. Germline CDR1 reads SGHNT; CDR2 reads YYREEE (reference sequence). The CDR3 region has the DNA TGTGCCAGCAGCCGGGACAGGGCTTCGTTTTACGAGCAGTACTTC. It codes for CASSRDRASFYEQYF.

The V and J genes are TRBV7-3 and TRBJ2-5; 10 bases fit TRBD2. Germline V gives CDR1 SGHTA, CDR2 FQGTGA. The CDR3 runs 16 residues. V was pared by 2 bases and J by 2 bases, with 5 bases of the junction left unmatched. The CDR3, as DNA: TGTGCCAGCAGCTTATCGAGTAGCGGGGGGCAAGAGACCCAGTACTTC. It codes for CASSLSSSGGQETQYF.